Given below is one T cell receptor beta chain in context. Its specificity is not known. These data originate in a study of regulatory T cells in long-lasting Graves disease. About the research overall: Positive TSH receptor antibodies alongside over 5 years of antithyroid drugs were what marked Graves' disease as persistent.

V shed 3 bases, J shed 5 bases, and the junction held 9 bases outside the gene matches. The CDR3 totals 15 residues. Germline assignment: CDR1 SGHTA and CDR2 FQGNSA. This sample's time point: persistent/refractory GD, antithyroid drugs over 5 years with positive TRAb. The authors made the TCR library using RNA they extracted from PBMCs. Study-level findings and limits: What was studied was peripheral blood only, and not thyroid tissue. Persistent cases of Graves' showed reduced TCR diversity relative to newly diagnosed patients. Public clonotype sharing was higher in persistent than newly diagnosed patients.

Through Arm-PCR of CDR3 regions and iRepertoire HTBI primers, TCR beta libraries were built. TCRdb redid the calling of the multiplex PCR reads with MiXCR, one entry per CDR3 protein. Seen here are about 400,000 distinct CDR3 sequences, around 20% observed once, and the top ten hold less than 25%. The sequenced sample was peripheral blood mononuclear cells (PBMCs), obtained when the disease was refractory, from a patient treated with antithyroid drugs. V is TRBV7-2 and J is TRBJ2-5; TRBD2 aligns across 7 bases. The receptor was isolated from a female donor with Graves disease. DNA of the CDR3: TGTGCCAGCAGCTTCCCGAGCGGGACTGGCGAGACCCAGTACTTC. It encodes CASSFPSGTGETQYF.